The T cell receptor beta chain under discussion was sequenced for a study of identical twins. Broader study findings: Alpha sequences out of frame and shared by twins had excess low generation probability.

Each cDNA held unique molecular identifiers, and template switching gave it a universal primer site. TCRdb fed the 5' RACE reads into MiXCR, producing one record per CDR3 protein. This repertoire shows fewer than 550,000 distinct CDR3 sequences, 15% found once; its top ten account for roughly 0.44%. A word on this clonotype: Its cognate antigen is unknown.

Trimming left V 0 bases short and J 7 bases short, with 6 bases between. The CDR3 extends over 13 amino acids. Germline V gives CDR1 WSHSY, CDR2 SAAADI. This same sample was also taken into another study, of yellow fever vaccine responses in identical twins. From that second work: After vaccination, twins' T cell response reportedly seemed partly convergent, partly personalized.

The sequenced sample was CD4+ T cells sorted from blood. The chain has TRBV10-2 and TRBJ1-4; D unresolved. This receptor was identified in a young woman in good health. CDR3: CASSESAGEKLFF. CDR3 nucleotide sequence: TGCGCCAGCAGTGAGTCGGCAGGTGAAAAACTGTTTTTT.